This T cell receptor beta chain was identified in a study of T-cell memory formation after mild COVID-19. Study context: TCR clusters were mostly donor specific.

Deletions cut 2 bases from V and 2 bases from J, with 14 bases between. This CDR3 is built from 16 residues. Germline V gene sequence: CDR1 SGHTA, CDR2 FQGTGA. General study findings and limits: Memory cells collected pre-infection included some clones that later responded, suggesting cross-reactive memory joined.

This clonotype has only a few counts. What it binds is unknown. MiXCR, applied by TCRdb to the 5' RACE reads, yields one record per CDR3 protein. The sample consists of more than 55,000 distinct CDR3 sequences, more than 8% of them appearing once. Source material: PBMCs or a T cell subset sorted from them (not recorded which). This receptor was obtained from a man younger than 30 who had mild COVID-19 (a few samples of this study predate the infection). Cell type and time point are not known. J is TRBJ2-3 and V is TRBV7-3; the D gene is possibly TRBD2 (6 bases). The CDR3 reads CASSLFPGLNTDTQYF. The CDR3 bases are TGTGCCAGCAGCTTATTCCCGGGACTTAACACAGATACGCAGTATTTT.